This T cell receptor (beta chain) was retrieved from a study of T cells after posttransplantation cyclophosphamide. Clones were sequenced by immunoSEQ multiplex PCR, and TCRdb holds only the in-frame ones, with some missing. The sample holds 25,000 to 35,000 clones, about 90% seen once. Notes on the study in general: Recipient CMV seropositivity and CMV reactivation strongly tracked TRB clonality. Tissue-infiltrating T cells from skin or gut overlapped little with blood T cells. Donor CD8+ memory clones often dominated recipient blood repertoires at later times.

With respect to this clone: What it binds is unknown.

V dropped 6 bases and J dropped 2; count of bases not matched to a gene: 4. CDR3 length: 15 residues. Looked up from germline, CDR1 is MNHEY and CDR2 is SMNVEV (reference sequence). The chain carries TRBV27 and TRBJ2-1; TRBD2 aligns across 10 bases. This clonotype originated in a middle-aged woman with a blood cancer, CMV-positive, and with a related stem cell donor. Sequencing was done on a sample of PBMCs. The CDR3 region is CASSPSGGTYNEQFF. The CDR3 DNA follows: TGTGCCAGCAGCCCTAGCGGGGGAACCTACAATGAGCAGTTCTTC.